This TCR beta chain was captured by sequencing in a study of cytomegalovirus exposure and HLA in healthy donors (dated by TCRdb to 2016 to 2017). A note on the overall study: An earlier analysis of about 560 of the donors reported 276 Gb of sequence data and some 110 million unique TCR beta sequences obtained from some 200 million T cells. An early release that covered roughly 600 HLA-typed donors contained approximately 320 gigabases of sequencing data and about 84 million unique TCR sequences. Of the 350 to 450 genotyped donors, approximately 83% fell in the genetic ancestry cluster associated with self-reported Caucasian donors. The study aimed to test whether signatures of past pathogen exposure could be identified by cataloging public T cell receptors. The study profiled the T cell repertoires of 550 to 700 subjects by immunosequencing and related them to cytomegalovirus serostatus. A separate validation cohort of some 130 different subjects was used in addition to the roughly 700-subject first cohort. High-throughput TCR immunosequencing, statistical association of individual TCRs with disease status, and machine learning were combined to predict cytomegalovirus infection status. In a later analysis, previously published TCR beta repertoires from several hundred donors were re-analyzed and high-resolution HLA genotyping was added so that TCR occurrence patterns could be studied. In the later analysis, no new phenotypic data were used to find candidate immune exposures; instead, reliance was placed on TCR beta sequences and their occurrence across donors. To decide whether each TCR beta V gene segment behaved as functional or pseudogenic, an earlier analysis of some 540 of the donors relied on high-throughput TCR beta sequencing. Donor age, sex, ethnicity and CMV serostatus were compiled together with the repertoire data. In a later genetic analysis, genome-wide SNP genotypes for about three fifths of the roughly 670 donors were used, and that subset was treated as a discovery cohort. All discovery cohort repertoires had been generated on a single sequencing platform. HLA typing covered class I and class II loci at four-digit resolution. Typing coverage varied by locus: roughly 629-640 donors for A, B, C, DRB1 and DQB1; some 520 for DQA1; approximately 610 for DPA1; some 470 for DPB1. Because of strong linkage in the cohort, four or five DR-DQ haplotypes were treated as single units for association and clustering. Across approximately 420 genotyped donors of the cohort, an average of 235,054 unique TCR beta nucleotide sequences per donor were sequenced, and roughly 20% of those sequences were non-productive.

In the case of this clone: Its antigen is still unknown. Per-base quality was not reported, and no clone a single base away is much larger than it.

The CDR3, cysteine through phenylalanine, is 14 amino acids long. The sequence is cut down to CDR3 DNA, 42 bases in frame from base 1. V lost 6 bases and J lost 5 bases, and the count of bases not matched to a germline gene is 9. CDR1 and CDR2 are drawn from the germline V gene (reference sequence): MNHEY, SMNVEV. In total, roughly 710 healthy bone marrow donors made up the cohort. At the time of sampling, all cohort members were nominally healthy, though unrecorded immune exposures were likely present. The donor was CMV seropositive and belonged to the group of some 290 seropositive cohort members. A peripheral blood sample was collected from each donor, and TCR beta sequencing was performed on peripheral blood mononuclear cells. Genomic DNA was extracted from the blood cell samples with the Qiagen DNeasy Blood Extraction Kit. What the authors observed across the whole study: In a later genetic analysis, a missense DCLRE1C variant was associated with V-gene and J-gene trimming of TCR beta chains, and the association was replicated in an independent cohort. In a later analysis, most CMV-associated TCR beta chains were found to appear HLA-restricted, with HLA associations seemingly driven largely by CMV exposure. When HLA alleles, especially DR and DQ, strongly co-occurred, attributing TCR associations to individual alleles was difficult. Over 15 rarely observed V segments, including chromosome 9 orphons, were excluded from the earlier analysis of some 590 of the donors because counts were too low. Most TCR sequences were seen in very few donors, while some public TCRs were found in many individuals. According to a later analysis, parvovirus B19, influenza, CMV and Epstein-Barr virus appeared linked to several top co-occurrence clusters. A later analysis associated 15,000 or so TCR beta sequences with specific HLA alleles at a false discovery rate of 0.05. In a later analysis, TCR association rates were found to vary across HLA loci, with the most associated TCRs seen for DRB1 alleles and the fewest for HLA-C alleles. In an earlier analysis of some 550 of the donors, most TCR beta V segments were observed in productive rearrangements about 90% or about 30% of the time, broadly matching IMGT annotations. CMV serostatus was the only immune exposure information available for the cohort. Correlated functional status among segregating V segments might be attributable to linkage disequilibrium, but an unknown experimental factor could not be ruled out. A later analysis found that HLA-associated TCR beta chains were more clonally expanded and had lower generation probabilities than equally common non-associated chains. A further reported finding was that TCR beta sequences accurately predicted the HLA-A and HLA-B alleles for most subjects in the first cohort. A total of about 150 TCR beta chains were listed by the study as associated with cytomegalovirus. Compared with the roughly 700-donor mean, donors in an Asian-associated ancestry cluster had fewer N-insertions in productive TCRs, according to a later genetic analysis. According to the authors, the approach could potentially be generalized to other disease states and immunological phenotypes. The classifier was reported to diagnose cytomegalovirus status with high specificity and sensitivity in both the original and validation cohorts. The presence/absence analyses assumed that sequencing depth was roughly uniform across donors, and that assumption may not be true. The cohort was sequenced for TCR beta chains only, and without alpha or paired-chain data the features that could be detected were limited. Some IMGT-functional V segments, including TRBV6-2 and TRBV6-3, could not be told apart with the 87-base-pair reads, so those segments were excluded. The sequencing pipeline was judged likely to have produced a cluster of highly shared sequence variants as a technical artifact. Three of the identified cytomegalovirus-associated TCR beta chains were confirmed in vitro to be specific for cytomegalovirus antigens. Because some donors lacked HLA typing at each locus, the association tests relied only on the typed subset.

The library was prepared using the immunoSEQ multiplex PCR assay. For the multiplex PCR, a mixture combining 60 forward primers for TCR Vbeta segments and 13 reverse primers for TCR Jbeta segments was used. Amplification of the CDR3 region of rearranged TCR beta genes was performed with a multiplex PCR assay on genomic DNA. Amplified TCR beta libraries were sequenced as 87-base-pair reads on the Illumina HiSeq System. Per the authors' processing: A later analysis counted approximately 84 million unique TCR beta chains across the 700 or so repertoires, and around 9.9 million of these chains were shared by at least two donors. To remove PCR and sequencing errors, raw reads were error-corrected and collapsed into unique sequences using a nearest-neighbor algorithm that merged closely related sequences. CDR3 sequences were aligned to IMGT reference sequences to assign V, D and J gene segments. For a sequence to be retained, at least a six-nucleotide match to both a V gene segment and a J gene segment was required. Rearrangements were called productive when the CDR3 lacked stop codons and stayed in frame with V and J; all others were non-productive. CDR3 was defined according to IMGT convention as the region running from the second conserved V-encoded cysteine to the conserved J-encoded phenylalanine. The earlier analysis of fewer than 750 of the donors excluded sequences that lacked an unambiguous match to a single V gene segment. An earlier analysis of about 600 of the donors called V segments functional above 56.7% productive rearrangements and segregating when the between-donor standard deviation exceeded 5%. To diagnose cytomegalovirus status from the catalog of TCR beta chain sequences, a statistical classification framework was built. A later analysis assigned V and J genes by comparing TCR nucleotide sequences with IMGT/GENE-DB human TR gene sequences. A later analysis assigned CDR3 sequences and most-parsimonious VDJ recombination scenarios with the TCRdist pipeline. In a later analysis, each TCR beta chain was defined by its CDR3 amino acid sequence together with its V-gene family, and reads without a unique V-gene family were excluded. As a way to deal with suspected cross-contamination and a sequencing artifact, a later analysis dropped hundreds of nucleotide sequences that were highly shared and had low generation probability. In a later analysis, a clonal expansion index for each public chain was calculated from normalized within-repertoire ranks of inferred template counts. In a later analysis, generation probabilities were computed with a VDJ recombination model fitted to out-of-frame rearrangements, and the resulting probabilities were checked against IGoR. In a later analysis, TCR-TCR, TCR-HLA and TCR-CMV co-occurrence was scored with hypergeometric tests, and a repertoire-size bias correction was applied to TCR pairs. False discovery rates were estimated in a later analysis by permuting HLA or CMV assignments 20 times. In a later analysis, co-occurring TCRs were grouped using DBSCAN, and TCRdist sequence similarity was added for clustering within HLA-allele-positive subsets. Co-occurrence clustering excluded repertoires with fewer than 30,000 or more than 120,000 public chains, plus five with anomalous nucleotide sharing. TCRdb mirrors the immuneACCESS table, restricted to in-frame sequences. Some clones are absent from its copies; in checked studies, under half trace to an unresolved V gene, and the reason for the others is unknown. The V and J calls and clone size are taken from that table; D and trimming were inferred from the DNA. The sample records about 210,000 clones, more than 75% of which are singletons. The top ten constitute roughly 3.6% of the sample.

The sequence derives from a man aged 40-50 years in good health and CMV-seropositive. The sequence is built from TRBV27 and TRBJ1-1, with TRBD1 matching 7 junction bases. Sequenced input: PBMCs. The DNA sequence reads TGTGCCAGCAGGCAAACAGGGGTGTGGACTGAAGCTTTCTTT. Translation gives CASRQTGVWTEAFF.